These T cell receptor beta chains were read from a single sample in a study of cytomegalovirus exposure and HLA in healthy donors. Method: immunoSEQ multiplex PCR; TCRdb's copy keeps in-frame clones and lacks some. The sample records tens of thousands of clones, about 69% being singletons. What was sequenced was PBMCs. These receptors were obtained from a man under 40 in good health and CMV-seropositive. Both conserved end residues are part of each CDR3. A D gene is named only where the DNA matches it firmly. Not all rows give a size; the values are once, few, many and, for expanded clones, a class.

clone size	CDR3 length	D gene	V gene	J gene	CDR3 protein	CDR3 DNA
NA	13	TRBD1	TRBV7-9	TRBJ2-3	CASRTGGTDTQYF	TGTGCCAGCAGGACAGGGGGCACGGATACGCAGTATTTT
NA	13	NA	TRBV10-3	TRBJ2-7	CAISEGEDYEQYF	TGTGCCATCAGTGAGGGGGAGGACTACGAGCAGTACTTC
NA	15	TRBD2	TRBV5-4	TRBJ2-7	CASSSSSSGGSEQYF	TGTGCCAGCAGCTCTAGTTCTAGCGGGGGTAGCGAGCAGTACTTC
once	14	TRBD1	TRBV27	TRBJ1-1	CASSLGTGLGEAFF	TGTGCCAGCAGCCTAGGGACAGGGCTTGGTGAAGCTTTCTTT
NA	13	NA	TRBV6-4	TRBJ2-2	CASSQGYTGELFF	TGTGCCAGCAGTCAGGGATACACCGGGGAGCTGTTTTTT
NA	15	NA	TRBV6-1	TRBJ2-7	CASSQPGLSSYEQYF	TGTGCCAGCAGTCAACCGGGACTTTCCTCCTACGAGCAGTACTTC
NA	16	NA	TRBV6-1	TRBJ1-2	CASSEADSYLNYGYTF	TGTGCCAGCAGTGAAGCTGACAGTTACCTTAACTATGGCTACACCTTC
few	13	NA	TRBV4-3	TRBJ1-1	CASAGPPNTEAFF	TGCGCCAGCGCGGGACCCCCAAACACTGAAGCTTTCTTT
few	18	TRBD1	TRBV2	TRBJ1-1	CASREGLGQVFSGTEAFF	TGTGCCAGCAGGGAGGGGTTGGGACAGGTTTTTTCAGGCACTGAAGCTTTCTTT
NA	14	NA	TRBV28	TRBJ1-4	CASQTRVANEKLFF	TGTGCCAGCCAAACTAGAGTGGCTAATGAAAAACTGTTTTTT
NA	19	TRBD2	TRBV7-3	TRBJ2-3	CASSSKGLAGTTSTDTQYF	TGTGCCAGCAGCTCAAAAGGACTAGCGGGGACAACTAGCACAGATACGCAGTATTTT
NA	15	NA	TRBV11-1	TRBJ2-1	CASSLTSQSYNEQFF	TGTGCCAGCAGCTTAACTAGCCAGTCCTACAATGAGCAGTTCTTC
NA	13	NA	TRBV2	TRBJ2-7	CASRGDAVYEQYF	TGTGCCAGCAGAGGCGACGCGGTCTACGAGCAGTACTTC
NA	17	TRBD2	TRBV28	TRBJ2-3	CASSLFGLAGGRDTQYF	TGTGCCAGCAGTTTATTCGGACTAGCGGGGGGGCGAGATACGCAGTATTTT